A single T cell receptor (beta chain) is shown here with its context. The antigen remains undetermined. The record originates from a study of cytomegalovirus exposure and HLA in healthy donors. Study context: It was reported in a later analysis that the 95 to 150 validation repertoires used the same platform as the 550 to 800 first-cohort repertoires.

Clones were read by immunoSEQ multiplex PCR, and TCRdb kept only the in-frame ones, dropping some. The table has 150,000 to 200,000 clones, roughly nine tenths seen once. V trimming: 7 bases; J trimming: 2 bases; junction bases outside the gene matches: 5. This CDR3 comprises 15 residues. The germline CDR1 and CDR2 sequences are MNHEY and SVGAGI. Findings of the study overall: While the bulk of TCR sequences proved rare, some public TCRs turned up in many donors.

Material: PBMCs. The rearrangement joins TRBV6-5 to TRBJ2-3, with 11 bases fitting TRBD2. This receptor was obtained from a young man in good health and CMV-seropositive. The CDR3 sequence: CASTLTSGITDTQYF. The CDR3 nucleotides are TGTGCCAGCACCCTGACTAGCGGGATCACAGATACGCAGTATTTT.